One sample yielded the 7 T cell receptor beta chains listed below, sequenced in a study of technical replicates of blood from a few donors. Sequencing used immunoSEQ multiplex PCR; TCRdb keeps in-frame clones, though not all of them. The repertoire includes over 65,000 clones, around 97% of them detected once, and 0.21% sits in the top ten. The specimen was T cells isolated from PBMCs. These receptors came from a human donor in good health.

This chain joins TRBV7-8 and TRBJ2-6; D gene uncertain. Germline assignment: CDR1 SGHVS and CDR2 FQNEAQ. The CDR3 runs 16 residues. V lost 1 base, J lost 0 bases, and 7 bases lay in between. CDR3 in amino acids: CASSLVGFSGANVLTF. The CDR3 region has the DNA TGTGCCAGCAGCTTAGTCGGGTTCTCTGGGGCCAACGTCCTGACTTTC.

The rearrangement uses TRBV7-9 and TRBJ2-3; 8 nucleotides agree with TRBD2. The CDR3 totals 15 residues. Germline trimming cut 5 bases from V and 9 bases from J; bases unmatched to any gene: 13. Germline CDR1 SEHNR, CDR2 FQNEAQ (reference sequence). CDR3 nucleotide sequence: TGTGCCAGCAGCGCCACAACTGAGCGGGGGTTAACGCAGTATTTT. Protein: CASSATTERGLTQYF.

The chain links TRBV6-1 to TRBJ1-1, with TRBD1 matching 7 bases. Germline CDR1 reads MNHNS; CDR2 reads SASEGT. The length of the CDR3 is 15 residues. V was clipped by 4 bases and J by 0 bases; unmatched bases: 5. The CDR3 region has the DNA TGTGCCAGCAGTGGGCGGACAGGCTTGAACACTGAAGCTTTCTTT. Protein: CASSGRTGLNTEAFF.

The rearrangement links TRBV5-3 to TRBJ1-2, with a tentative D call TRBD1 (5 bases). TRBV5-3 is labeled an ORF, and its function is uncertain. V was cut by 0 bases and J by 0 bases, with 12 bases left in between. CDR3 size: 16 residues. CDR3 amino acids: CARSLGRVESNYGYTF. The CDR3 nucleotides read TGTGCCAGAAGCTTGGGCAGGGTTGAATCTAACTATGGCTACACCTTC.

The chain is built from TRBV28 and TRBJ1-4, with 8 bases that match TRBD1. The CDR3 runs 13 residues. V shed 6 bases, J shed 8 bases, and the junction held 5 bases outside the gene matches. Germline-derived CDR1 and CDR2 are MDHEN and SYDVKM. CDR3 amino acids: CASSGQGGEKLFF. CDR3 nucleotide sequence: TGTGCCAGCAGCGGACAGGGCGGGGAAAAACTGTTTTTT.

V and J are TRBV11-3 and TRBJ1-1; no definite D call. CDR1 and CDR2 from the germline V gene are SGHNT and YENEEA. The V gene lost 0 bases and the J gene lost 8 bases, with 10 bases spanning the gap. This CDR3 contains 13 residues. This CDR3 reads CASSLETSTEAFF. CDR3 sequence (DNA): TGTGCCAGCAGCTTAGAGACAAGCACGGAAGCTTTCTTT.

This clone was found once. The chain is built from TRBV28 and TRBJ2-7; D unclear. Trimming took off 3 bases at V and 7 bases at J, with 13 bases between the two ends. Per germline, CDR1 MDHEN and CDR2 SYDVKM. The CDR3 is made up of 13 amino acids. CDR3 amino acids: CASSFNRPTEQYF. In DNA, the CDR3 is TGTGCCAGCAGTTTCAACAGACCTACGGAGCAGTACTTC.